This T cell receptor beta chain is drawn from a study of blood T cell repertoires in COVID-19. The protocol was immunoSEQ multiplex PCR, while the TCRdb copy is restricted to in-frame clones and leaves out a portion. Of 300,000 to 400,000 clones detected, 80% to 90% appear once; the ten largest clones hold around 7.4%. The CDR3 sequence is 14 residues long. Sequenced: peripheral blood. The sequence was collected from a woman aged 55-70 years with COVID-19, enrolled during active disease. The chain links TRBV21-1 to TRBJ1-2. TRBV21-1 is an annotated pseudogene. In DNA, the CDR3 is TGTGCCAGCAGCAAAGTTGAAGAGACTCAAGGCTACACCTTC. It translates to CASSKVEETQGYTF.